These T cell receptor beta chains were read from a single sample in a study of identical twins. TCRdb redid the calling of the 5' RACE reads with MiXCR, one entry per CDR3 protein. Here the sample spans 450,000 or so distinct CDR3 sequences, more than 13% being singletons. The data were also submitted as part of a second study, on yellow fever vaccine responses in identical twins.

Sequenced material: CD4+ T cells sorted from blood. These receptors originate from a woman aged 18-29 years in good health. Each CDR3 is given with its conserved first and last residue. D genes are given only for firm matches. Some rows have no size entry. The others give once, few or many, or a class for an expanded clone.

v_call	j_call	d_call	clone_size	cdr3_aa	cdr3_nt
TRBV7-9	TRBJ2-1	NA	few	CASSSRDRYNEQFF	TGTGCCAGCAGCTCGCGGGACAGATACAATGAGCAGTTCTTC
TRBV7-9	TRBJ2-7	NA	few	CASSPRGTEMGYEQYF	TGTGCCAGCAGCCCCCGAGGGACCGAAATGGGCTACGAGCAGTACTTC
TRBV20-1	TRBJ1-2	NA	NA	CSASDRQAGYTF	TGCAGTGCTAGTGACCGACAAGCCGGCTACACCTTC
TRBV12-3/TRBV12-4	TRBJ2-1	NA	many	CASSLKGPPAEQFF	TGTGCCAGCAGTTTAAAGGGCCCCCCGGCTGAGCAGTTCTTC
TRBV7-9	TRBJ2-3	NA	NA	CASSLARKGADTQYF	TGTGCCAGCAGCTTAGCGAGGAAGGGGGCAGATACGCAGTATTTT
TRBV29-1	TRBJ1-2	NA	few	CSVATGQPNYGYTF	TGCAGCGTTGCTACTGGACAGCCAAACTATGGCTACACCTTC
TRBV9	TRBJ2-1	NA	NA	CASSVEEGGGYNEQFF	TGTGCCAGCAGCGTAGAGGAGGGGGGGGGCTACAATGAGCAGTTCTTC
TRBV10-3	TRBJ2-7	NA	NA	CAISETGSSYEQYF	TGTGCCATCAGTGAGACGGGGAGCTCCTACGAGCAGTACTTC
TRBV24-1	TRBJ2-1	TRBD1	NA	CATSGQGFGYNEQFF	TGTGCCACCAGTGGACAGGGGTTCGGGTACAATGAGCAGTTCTTC
TRBV28	TRBJ2-2	TRBD2	few	CASIGGGRNTGELFF	TGTGCCAGCATCGGTGGCGGGAGAAACACCGGGGAGCTGTTTTTT
TRBV7-2	TRBJ2-3	NA	many	CASSGLDTQYF	TGTGCCAGCAGCGGGCTGGATACGCAGTATTTT
TRBV20-1	TRBJ2-2	NA	few	CSAGGQARGTGELFF	TGCAGTGCCGGGGGACAAGCGAGGGGCACCGGGGAGCTGTTTTTT
TRBV9	TRBJ2-3	NA	many	CASSVGGFLATDTQYF	TGTGCCAGCAGCGTAGGAGGGTTTCTAGCGACAGATACGCAGTATTTT
TRBV7-2	TRBJ2-5	NA	few	CASRYSDQTQYF	TGTGCCAGCAGGTACAGCGACCAGACCCAGTACTTC
TRBV12-3/TRBV12-4	TRBJ2-1	NA	few	CASSPRTNEQFF	TGTGCCAGCAGCCCCCGGACGAATGAGCAGTTCTTC
TRBV15	TRBJ2-2	NA	NA	CATRARRDTGELFF	TGTGCCACCCGAGCGAGAAGGGACACCGGGGAGCTGTTTTTT
TRBV29-1	TRBJ1-1	NA	NA	CSVGPLGGEAFF	TGCAGCGTTGGGCCATTAGGAGGTGAAGCTTTCTTT
TRBV25-1	TRBJ2-7	NA	few	CATPREKTYEQYF	TGTGCCACCCCCCGGGAAAAGACCTACGAGCAGTACTTC
TRBV29-1	TRBJ2-2	NA	NA	CSVGGIGELFF	TGCAGCGTTGGGGGAATCGGGGAGCTGTTTTTT
TRBV15	TRBJ2-5	NA	NA	CATSRDDRLETQYF	TGTGCCACCAGCAGAGATGATAGGTTGGAGACCCAGTACTTC
TRBV5-1	TRBJ2-1	NA	NA	CASSWLTSYNEQFF	TGCGCCAGCAGCTGGCTTACCTCCTACAATGAGCAGTTCTTC
TRBV6-5	TRBJ1-1	NA	few	CASSSTNSGTEAFF	TGTGCCAGCAGTTCGACCAACTCCGGCACTGAAGCTTTCTTT
TRBV28	TRBJ2-1	NA	few	CASSLYLPGMDEQFF	TGTGCCAGCAGTTTATACTTACCAGGGATGGATGAGCAGTTCTTC
TRBV6-2/TRBV6-3	TRBJ2-5	TRBD1	NA	CASSYELGTGLEETQYF	TGTGCCAGCAGTTACGAACTGGGGACAGGGTTAGAGGAGACCCAGTACTTC
TRBV5-1	TRBJ2-5	NA	NA	CASSRRGMRGEETQYF	TGCGCCAGCAGCCGAAGGGGAATGCGGGGCGAAGAGACCCAGTACTTC
TRBV10-3	TRBJ1-5	NA	NA	CAISEWGRAGRPQHF	TGTGCCATCAGTGAATGGGGCCGAGCCGGGCGGCCCCAGCATTTT
TRBV4-3	TRBJ1-1	NA	many	CASSYDLTGGRGTEAFF	TGCGCCAGCAGCTACGACCTTACGGGGGGCCGGGGCACTGAAGCTTTCTTT
TRBV7-8	TRBJ2-7	NA	few	CASSLVVAYEQYF	TGTGCCAGCAGCTTAGTAGTCGCCTACGAGCAGTACTTC
TRBV15	TRBJ2-2	TRBD1	NA	CATSREYARGRTGELFF	TGTGCCACCAGCAGAGAATATGCCAGGGGGCGAACCGGGGAGCTGTTTTTT
TRBV7-9	TRBJ2-7	TRBD1	many	CASSFGQGLLF	TGTGCCAGCAGCTTCGGACAGGGCCTCCTTTTC
TRBV6-5	TRBJ1-1	NA	few	CASSYGGGADTEAFF	TGTGCCAGCAGTTACGGCGGGGGCGCGGACACTGAAGCTTTCTTT
TRBV5-1	TRBJ2-5	TRBD2	few	CASRSGTSLNMETQYF	TGCGCCAGCAGGTCCGGGACTAGCCTAAATATGGAGACCCAGTACTTC
TRBV18	TRBJ2-1	NA	few	CASSRLQGIYNEQFF	TGTGCCAGCTCACGGTTACAGGGAATCTACAATGAGCAGTTCTTC
TRBV6-5	TRBJ1-2	NA	few	CASSYTAAPTIGYTF	TGTGCCAGCAGTTACACTGCGGCACCTACTATTGGCTACACCTTC
TRBV29-1	TRBJ2-7	TRBD1	few	CSVEDGGQGYYEQYF	TGCAGCGTTGAAGATGGGGGACAGGGCTACTACGAGCAGTACTTC
TRBV6-2/TRBV6-3	TRBJ2-1	NA	many	CASRPYYNEQFF	TGTGCCAGCAGACCTTACTACAATGAGCAGTTCTTC
TRBV14	TRBJ2-7	NA	few	CASSHRTYISYEQYF	TGTGCCAGCAGCCATAGGACTTACATCTCCTACGAGCAGTACTTC
TRBV5-1	TRBJ2-1	NA	NA	CASSPGPEPYNEQFF	TGCGCCAGCAGCCCCGGACCAGAGCCCTACAATGAGCAGTTCTTC
TRBV28	TRBJ2-7	TRBD2	NA	CASSFLDGGRDEQYF	TGTGCCAGCAGTTTTTTGGACGGGGGGAGGGACGAGCAGTACTTC
TRBV6-2/TRBV6-3	TRBJ2-5	TRBD1	few	CASSYSADRVGTQYF	TGTGCCAGCAGTTACTCTGCGGACAGGGTTGGAACCCAGTACTTC